The 19 T cell receptor beta chains below were found in one sample sequenced in a study of cytomegalovirus exposure and HLA in healthy donors. Vbeta (60) and Jbeta (13) primers were used in the PCR. Assay used: immunoSEQ multiplex PCR; TCRdb lists only in-frame clones, some missing. Of roughly 200,000 clones in the sample, about 70% were seen once. The specimen was PBMCs. The source of these receptors is a man aged 35 to 55 in good health and CMV-seropositive.

The rearrangement links TRBV11-2 to TRBJ1-3; D perhaps matches TRBD1 (5 bases). CDR3 length equals 15 residues. CDR1 SGHAT and CDR2 FQNNGV come from the germline V gene. Trimming removed 1 base at V and 0 bases at J, with 7 bases between. The DNA of the CDR3 is TGTGCCAGCAGCTTAGGGGGGGGCTCTGGAAACACCATATATTTT. Translating it yields CASSLGGGSGNTIYF.

V usage is TRBV15 and J usage is TRBJ1-4; the match to TRBD1 covers 7 bases. The CDR3 has 20 residues. After removal of 0 bases from V and 8 bases from J, the junction contained 21 bases not matched to a gene. Germline lookup yields CDR1 LNHNV and CDR2 YYDKDF (reference sequence). The CDR3 sequence is CATSRDLLPPKQGRGEKLFF. The CDR3 DNA reads TGTGCCACCAGCAGAGATTTACTGCCTCCAAAACAGGGGCGAGGAGAAAAACTGTTTTTT.

This chain connects TRBV4-1 to TRBJ2-1; maybe TRBD2 (6 bases). The CDR3 has 15 residues. Germline assignment: CDR1 MGHRA and CDR2 YSYEKL. The ends were cut back, 4 bases at V and 2 bases at J, with 12 bases in the middle. CDR3 bases: TGCGCCAGCAGCCCTGGGGGGTCCCCCTACAATGAGCAGTTCTTC. Translated: CASSPGGSPYNEQFF.

The chain employs TRBV2 and TRBJ2-1, with D possibly matching TRBD2 (5 bases). CDR3 length: 12 amino acids. V gave up 3 bases and J gave up 7 bases, with 7 bases separating them. CDR1 and CDR2 (germline): SNHLY, FYNNEI. CDR3 in amino acids: CASSERVNEQFF. The CDR3 region has the DNA TGTGCCAGCAGTGAGAGGGTAAATGAGCAGTTCTTC.

This chain uses TRBV28 with TRBJ1-5; D unclear. The CDR3 is made up of 15 amino acids. The germline CDR1 and CDR2 sequences are MDHEN and SYDVKM. The V end lost 6 bases, the J end lost 0 bases, and 12 bases lay between the germline ends. This chain's CDR3 is CASRPTPYSNQPQHF. In nucleotides, the CDR3 is TGTGCCAGCAGGCCGACACCTTATAGCAATCAGCCCCAGCATTTT. The whole variable domain, filled in from reference TRBV28 and TRBJ1-5, reads DVKVTQSSRYLVKRTGEKVFLECVQDMDHENMFWYRQDPGLGLRLIYFSYDVKMKEKGDIPEGYSVSREKKERFSLILESASTNQTSMYLCASRPTPYSNQPQHFGDGTRLSIL.

This clone was observed once. This chain connects TRBV4-2 to TRBJ2-1; D not resolved. Germline loops: CDR1 LGHNA, CDR2 YNFKEQ. V lost 0 bases and J 7 bases, leaving 4 bases between the germline ends. The CDR3 totals 12 residues. CDR3 in amino acids: CASSQDLNEQFF. DNA for the CDR3: TGTGCCAGCAGCCAAGATCTGAATGAGCAGTTCTTC.

The chain combines TRBV7-2 with TRBJ1-1; 7 bases align to TRBD1. Germline CDR1 and CDR2: SGHTA and FQGNSA. The trim removed 5 bases at V and 0 bases at J, leaving 9 bases unmatched. This CDR3 is built from 16 residues. The CDR3 region is CASSPRGGPMNTEAFF. In DNA form, the CDR3 reads TGTGCCAGCAGCCCCCGAGGGGGCCCTATGAACACTGAAGCTTTCTTT. The complete variable domain, with remaining parts taken from reference TRBV7-2 and TRBJ1-1, reads GAGVSQSPSNKVTEKGKDVELRCDPISGHTALYWYRQSLGQGLEFLIYFQGNSAPDKSGLPSDRFSAERTGGSVSTLTIQRTQQEDSAVYLCASSPRGGPMNTEAFFGQGTRLTVV.

This clone was counted only a few times. CDR3 protein: CASSQEVRVRGYTF. CDR3 DNA: TGTGCCAGCAGCCAAGAGGTCAGGGTTAGGGGCTACACCTTC. The genes are TRBV28 and TRBJ1-2; D possibly corresponds to TRBD1 (5 bases). Germline V gene lookup returns CDR1 MDHEN and CDR2 SYDVKM. This CDR3 has 14 residues. V dropped 6 bases and J dropped 8 bases, with 19 bases sitting between them.

The genes are TRBV29-1 and TRBJ2-1, with D maybe TRBD2 (6 bases). V was cut by 3 bases and J by 2 bases, with 8 bases left in between. The CDR3 sequence is 13 residues long. The germline gives CDR1 SQVTM, CDR2 ANQGSEA. The CDR3 DNA reads as TGCAGCGTTGAGGGGGGACCCTACAATGAGCAGTTCTTC. Translating it yields CSVEGGPYNEQFF.

The V call is TRBV19, the J call TRBJ2-7; TRBD1 aligns across 12 bases. The junction had 6 bases not matched to a gene; V was cut back by 6 bases and J by 6 bases. There are 14 residues in the CDR3. Germline V CDR1 and CDR2: LNHDA, SQIVND (reference sequence). The CDR3 loop is CASRNPGQGAEQYF. The CDR3 bases are TGTGCCAGTAGGAATCCGGGACAGGGGGCCGAGCAGTACTTC.

This sequence joins TRBV25-1 and TRBJ2-5; 9 bases line up with TRBD2. Germline CDR1 is MGHDK and CDR2 is SYGVNS. The CDR3 runs to 14 residues. The trim removed 5 bases at V and 4 bases at J, leaving 5 bases unmatched. The CDR3 nucleotides are TGTGCCAGCAGTATAGCGGGGGCCGGAGAGACCCAGTACTTC. It translates to CASSIAGAGETQYF.

J is TRBJ1-1 and V is TRBV5-1; possible D gene TRBD1, 6 bases. CDR1 and CDR2 from the germline V gene are SGHRS and YFSETQ. This CDR3 has 15 amino acids. With 1 base removed from V and 4 bases from J, the gap between germline ends came to 14 bases. CDR3 residues: CASSLSGEGGTEAFF. CDR3 DNA: TGCGCCAGCAGCTTGTCAGGGGAAGGGGGCACTGAAGCTTTCTTT.

This chain joins TRBV7-3 and TRBJ2-2, with 8 nucleotides matching TRBD1. The length of the CDR3 is 16 residues. The V segment lost 5 bases and the J segment 4 bases; nucleotides outside the gene matches: 9. In germline, CDR1 is SGHTA, CDR2 FQGTGA. The CDR3 loop reads CASSPGWTGTTGELFF. The CDR3 DNA reads TGTGCCAGCAGCCCGGGCTGGACAGGGACCACCGGGGAGCTGTTTTTT.

The table lists this clone with a count of one. The chain is built from TRBV5-4 and TRBJ2-7, with 8 bases matching TRBD2. Germline V CDR1 and CDR2: SGHNT, YYREEE (reference sequence). After removal of 1 base from V and 5 bases from J, the junction contained 20 bases not matched to a gene. This CDR3 comprises 19 residues. The DNA for the CDR3 is TGTGCCAGCAGCTTGAATGGCGGGGGGCCTCTTCCGCGAACTGACGAGCAGTACTTC. Protein sequence: CASSLNGGGPLPRTDEQYF.

The rearrangement links TRBV5-6 to TRBJ2-5; maybe TRBD1 (6 bases). Judging by the DNA end, TRBJ2-7 fits better; the J call may be wrong. The CDR3 is 15 amino acids. Per germline, CDR1 SGHDT and CDR2 YYEEEE. The CDR3 nucleotides read TGTGCCAGCAGCAGAACCCGACAGGACCTTTACGAGCAGTACTTC. Protein product: CASSRTRQDLYEQYF.

The chain has TRBV7-2 and TRBJ2-1, with D tentatively TRBD2 (5 bases). The CDR3 has 15 residues. V lost 2 bases and J lost 7, with 15 bases in between. Germline CDR1 SGHTA, CDR2 FQGNSA. In DNA, the CDR3 is TGTGCCAGCAGCTTATTCGGAGGCTTCGGGAATGAGCAGTTCTTC. Translated, it gives CASSLFGGFGNEQFF.

The rearrangement links TRBV7-2 to TRBJ1-6; 7 bases are shared with TRBD1. CDR3 length: 13 residues. With 5 bases clipped from V and 11 bases from J, the junction kept 6 bases outside the gene matches. Germline CDR1 and CDR2: SGHTA and FQGNSA. Here the CDR3 reads CASSPDRVAPLHF. The CDR3 bases are TGTGCCAGCAGCCCCGACAGGGTTGCACCCCTCCACTTT.

V usage is TRBV2 and J usage is TRBJ2-3, with 8 bases fitting TRBD2. After removal of 4 bases from V and 1 base from J, the junction contained 4 bases not matched to a gene. The CDR3 covers 15 residues. In germline, CDR1 is SNHLY, CDR2 FYNNEI. CDR3 nucleotides: TGTGCCAGCAGTGTGGGGCGGGGGGGCACAGATACGCAGTATTTT. This translates into CASSVGRGGTDTQYF.

V usage is TRBV5-1 and J usage is TRBJ2-5; 7 positions match TRBD2. The end of the DNA aligns better with TRBJ2-7, so the J call may be wrong. This CDR3 comprises 14 residues. Germline CDR1 is SGHRS and CDR2 is YFSETQ. CDR3 in DNA: TGCGCCAGCAGCCCCCTGGGAGCGGGGTACGAGCAGTACTTC. It codes for CASSPLGAGYEQYF.